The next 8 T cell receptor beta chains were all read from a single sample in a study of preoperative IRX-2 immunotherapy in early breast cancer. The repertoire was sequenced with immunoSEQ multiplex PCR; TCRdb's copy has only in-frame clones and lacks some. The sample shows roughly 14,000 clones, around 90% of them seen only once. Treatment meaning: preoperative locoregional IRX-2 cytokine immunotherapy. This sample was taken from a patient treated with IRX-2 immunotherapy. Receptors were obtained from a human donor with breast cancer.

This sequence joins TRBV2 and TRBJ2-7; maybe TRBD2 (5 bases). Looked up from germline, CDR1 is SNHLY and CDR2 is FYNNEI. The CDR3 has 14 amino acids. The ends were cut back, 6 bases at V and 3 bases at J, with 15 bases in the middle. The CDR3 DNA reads TGTGCCAGCAGCCTGCGGACTGGAGGCTACGAGCAGTACTTC. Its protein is CASSLRTGGYEQYF.

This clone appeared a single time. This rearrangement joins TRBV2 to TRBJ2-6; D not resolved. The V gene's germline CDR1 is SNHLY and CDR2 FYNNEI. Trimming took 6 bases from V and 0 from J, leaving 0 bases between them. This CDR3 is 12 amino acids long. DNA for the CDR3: TGTGCCAGCAGCTCTGGGGCCAACGTCCTGACTTTC. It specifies CASSSGANVLTF.

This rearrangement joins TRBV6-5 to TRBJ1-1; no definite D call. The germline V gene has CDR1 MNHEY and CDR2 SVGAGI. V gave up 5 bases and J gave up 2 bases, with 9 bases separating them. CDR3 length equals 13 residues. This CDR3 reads CASSLTVNTEAFF. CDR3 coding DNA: TGTGCCAGCAGTCTAACCGTCAACACTGAAGCTTTCTTT.

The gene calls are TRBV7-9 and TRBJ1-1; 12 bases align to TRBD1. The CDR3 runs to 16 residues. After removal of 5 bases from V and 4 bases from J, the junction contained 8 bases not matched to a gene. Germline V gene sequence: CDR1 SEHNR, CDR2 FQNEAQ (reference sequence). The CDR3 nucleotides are TGTGCCAGCAGCCCACCCGGGACAGGGGGCCCCACTGAAGCTTTCTTT. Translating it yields CASSPPGTGGPTEAFF. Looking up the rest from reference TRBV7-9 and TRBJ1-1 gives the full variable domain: DTGVSQNPRHKITKRGQNVTFRCDPISEHNRLYWYRQTLGQGPEFLTYFQNEAQLEKSRLLSDRFSAERPKGSFSTLEIQRTEQGDSAMYLCASSPPGTGGPTEAFFGQGTRLTVV.

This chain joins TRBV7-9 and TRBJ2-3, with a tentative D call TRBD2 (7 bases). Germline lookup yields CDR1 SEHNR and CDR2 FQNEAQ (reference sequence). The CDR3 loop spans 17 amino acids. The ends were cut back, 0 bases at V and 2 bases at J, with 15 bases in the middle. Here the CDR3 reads CASSLAGLVGATDTQYF. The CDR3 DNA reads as TGTGCCAGCAGCTTAGCAGGACTAGTGGGGGCCACAGATACGCAGTATTTT.

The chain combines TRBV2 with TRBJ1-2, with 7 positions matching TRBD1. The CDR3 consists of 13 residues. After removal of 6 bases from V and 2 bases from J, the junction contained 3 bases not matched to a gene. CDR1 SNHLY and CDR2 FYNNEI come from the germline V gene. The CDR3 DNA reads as TGTGCCAGCAGCCTGGGACAGAACTATGGCTACACCTTC. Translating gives CASSLGQNYGYTF.

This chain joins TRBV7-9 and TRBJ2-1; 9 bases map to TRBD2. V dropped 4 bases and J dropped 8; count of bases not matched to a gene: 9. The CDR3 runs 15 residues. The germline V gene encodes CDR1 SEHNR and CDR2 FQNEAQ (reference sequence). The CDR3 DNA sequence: TGTGCCAGCAGCTCACTAGGGGGACTAGCCGATGAGCAGTTCTTC. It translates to CASSSLGGLADEQFF.

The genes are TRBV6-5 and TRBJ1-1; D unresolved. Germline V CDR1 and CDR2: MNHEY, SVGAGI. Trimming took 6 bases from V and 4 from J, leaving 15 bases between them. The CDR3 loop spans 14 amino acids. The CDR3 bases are TGTGCCAGCAGCAGGACGGAGCGCGGCACTGAAGCTTTCTTT. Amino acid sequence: CASSRTERGTEAFF.